This T cell receptor (beta chain) was sequenced in a study of regulatory T cells in long-lasting Graves disease. Study-wide findings and caveats: When disease was persistent, TRBV28, TRBJ1-2 and TRBJ2-5 were the favored segments.

The table lists this clonotype with many counts. Its antigen is not known. Sequence at one end of the junction differs from germline and may be a read error. As to time point: newly diagnosed GD, antithyroid drugs for less than 3 months. From PBMCs, RNA was extracted and then used to make the TCR library. Graves' disease diagnoses used American Thyroid Association guidelines. Construction of the TCR beta libraries employed iRepertoire HTBI primers in conjunction with Arm-PCR of CDR3 regions. TCRdb used MiXCR to reprocess the multiplex PCR reads, holding one entry per CDR3 protein. This sample has a few hundred thousand distinct CDR3 sequences, with about 15% found just once. This CDR3 region has 15 residues. Germline CDR1 reads SGHAT; CDR2 reads FQNNGV. The same data also went into a second study, on T cells in Graves' hyperthyroidism and ophthalmopathy. That report notes: Stable disease denoted Graves' hyperthyroidism without ophthalmopathy progression within 18 months. The HTBI primer set served for first-round RT-PCR of the TCR CDR3.

This specimen consisted of peripheral blood mononuclear cells (PBMCs), obtained at new diagnosis, from a patient treated with antithyroid drugs. The V gene is TRBV11-2, the J gene TRBJ2-1, with D hard to call. The source of this sequence is a woman aged 18 to 35 with Graves disease. Here the CDR3 DNA reads TGTGCCAGCACCTTACCGGGCCTTTCCCACAATGAGCAGTTCTTC. Its translation is CASTLPGLSHNEQFF.